The 4 T cell receptor beta chains listed next were all sequenced from one sample in a study of Graves' ophthalmopathy and Graves' hyperthyroidism. The authors amplified TCR beta CDR3 regions from RNA transcripts. Investigators did first-round RT-PCR with HTBI primers, then second-round multiplex PCR. MiXCR, applied by TCRdb to the multiplex PCR reads, yields one record per CDR3 protein. The profile shows 650,000 to 900,000 distinct CDR3 sequences, around 40% of them singletons. The sequenced material came from peripheral blood. These receptor sequences come from an adult man with Graves' ophthalmopathy.

The chain carries TRBV6-6 and TRBJ1-6; no definite D call. The V gene's germline CDR1 is MNHNY and CDR2 SVGAGI (reference sequence). Trimming removed 2 bases at V and 0 bases at J, with 11 bases between. This CDR3 comprises 17 residues. The CDR3 loop is CASSYSGLSSYNSPLHF. Written as DNA, the CDR3 is TGTGCCAGCAGTTACAGCGGACTGAGCTCCTATAATTCACCCCTCCACTTT.

V gene TRBV20-1 combines with J gene TRBJ1-2, with unresolved D. This CDR3 contains 13 residues. Germline-derived CDR1 and CDR2 are DFQATT and SNEGSKA (reference sequence). The V and J ends lost 1 base and 3 bases respectively, with 9 bases between them. The CDR3 sequence: CSARALRDYGYTF. The CDR3 DNA reads TGCAGTGCTAGAGCCTTGAGGGACTATGGCTACACCTTC.

The V and J genes are TRBV12-3 or TRBV12-4 and TRBJ2-5; 7 bases are a match to TRBD1. V lost 5 bases and J lost 1; bases outside the gene matches: 4. The CDR3 runs to 14 residues. CDR3: CASSQGTVQETQYF. CDR3 bases: TGTGCCAGCAGTCAAGGGACAGTCCAAGAGACCCAGTACTTC.

This clonotype was seen more than once but under ten times. This sequence joins TRBV2 and TRBJ1-2, with 8 bases fitting TRBD1. Germline V gene sequence: CDR1 SNHLY, CDR2 FYNNEI. J lost 7 bases, V lost 7 bases, and 20 bases had no gene match. The CDR3 is 17 amino acids. As DNA, the CDR3 is TGTGCCAGCATATCGGGACAGGATATGGCTAGGATCGCTGGCTACACCTTC. Its protein product is CASISGQDMARIAGYTF.